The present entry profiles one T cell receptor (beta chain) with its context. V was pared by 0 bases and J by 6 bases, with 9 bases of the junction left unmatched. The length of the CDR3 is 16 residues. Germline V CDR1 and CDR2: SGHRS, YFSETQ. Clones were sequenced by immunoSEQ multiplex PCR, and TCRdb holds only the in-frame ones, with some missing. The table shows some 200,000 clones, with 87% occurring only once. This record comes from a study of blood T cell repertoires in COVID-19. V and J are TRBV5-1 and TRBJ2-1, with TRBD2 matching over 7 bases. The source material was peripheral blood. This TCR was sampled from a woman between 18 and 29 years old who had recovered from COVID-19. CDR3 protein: CASSLGGGLRANEQFF. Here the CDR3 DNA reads TGCGCCAGCAGCTTGGGCGGGGGACTACGGGCCAATGAGCAGTTCTTC.